Sequencing of this T cell receptor beta chain was carried out in a study of T cell responses to AZD1222 COVID-19 vaccine. Points from the study as a whole: Donors in the cohort were predominantly white British and more often female, and clonal diversity was possibly underestimated. Seropositive AZD1222 recipients at baseline numbered only 5 to 7.

Only in-frame clones appear in the TCRdb table, and some are missing; sequencing was by immunoSEQ multiplex PCR. The data hold 85,000 to 110,000 clones, with 90% to 95% observed a single time. The CDR3 is 12 amino acids. Germline V CDR1 and CDR2: LNHDA, SQIVND (reference sequence). V was pared by 6 bases and J by 11 bases, with 14 bases between. Concerning this clone: Its matching antigen is unknown.

Material: peripheral blood, obtained on day 0 of AZD1222 vaccination. The chain has TRBV19 and TRBJ1-5, with a tentative D call TRBD1 (5 bases). This clonotype was obtained from an adult in good health. The DNA for the CDR3 is TGTGCCAGTAGCAGGGATACTGGGGCCCAGCATTTT. Protein: CASSRDTGAQHF.